Each of the 7 T cell receptor beta chains below was sequenced from the same sample in a study of tumor-infiltrating lymphocytes in oesophageal squamous cell carcinoma. TCRdb itself ran the PCR reads through MiXCR, one entry per CDR3 protein. This sample has 9,500 to 15,000 distinct CDR3 sequences, with around 49% found just once. The specimen was esophageal tumor tissue. The receptors come from a female donor with esophageal squamous cell carcinoma.

Worth noting for this clonotype: At one end, the junction sequence differs from germline, possibly due to a read error. This chain joins TRBV7-6 and TRBJ2-2; TRBD2 might be the D (5 bases). The CDR3 is made up of 13 amino acids. The V gene's germline CDR1 is SGHVS and CDR2 FNYEAQ. CDR3 in amino acids: CASSLGGTGELFF. CDR3 DNA: TGTGCTAGCAGCTTAGGAGGCACCGGGGAGCTGTTTTTT.

This clonotype was recorded at least ten times. One base away lies a much larger clone, so this may be a sequencing read error. The chain carries TRBV6-6 and TRBJ2-7; D gene unclear. V lost 2 bases to trimming and J lost 7 bases, with 12 bases between them. This CDR3 has 13 amino acids. The germline CDR1 and CDR2 sequences are MNHNY and SVGAGI (reference sequence). CDR3 sequence (DNA): TGTGCCAGCAGTTACAGGGTCGACAATGAGCAGTACTTC. Its translation: CASSYRVDNEQYF.

The V and J genes are TRBV7-6 and TRBJ2-3; TRBD2 might be the D (6 bases). Trimming stripped 6 bases from V and 2 bases from J, with 18 bases between. Germline V gene sequence: CDR1 SGHVS, CDR2 FNYEAQ. The CDR3 is 16 residues long. The CDR3 sequence: CASSRGGTTATDTQYF. CDR3 nucleotides: TGTGCCAGCAGTAGGGGCGGGACGACGGCCACAGATACGCAGTATTTT.

This clonotype was picked up many times. The rearrangement links TRBV19 to TRBJ1-5; no clear D gene. CDR3 size: 13 residues. Germline-derived CDR1 and CDR2 are LNHDA and SQIVND (reference sequence). V dropped 3 bases and J dropped 4 bases, with 7 bases sitting between them. As DNA, the CDR3 is TGTGCCAGTAGTATCCGAGAGAATCAGCCCCAGCATTTT. Translation gives CASSIRENQPQHF.

This clonotype has more than one count but fewer than ten. A clone one base away is much larger, so this may be a read error. The genes are TRBV5-5 and TRBJ2-1, with D possibly matching TRBD1 (6 bases). V was shortened by 0 bases and J by 10 bases, with 23 bases between the two germline ends. CDR1 and CDR2 from the germline V gene are SGHKS and YYEKEE (reference sequence). CDR3 length: 17 amino acids. The CDR3 nucleotides are TGTGCCAGCAGCTTGGTCTCTACAGGGTTACTCCTCTACGAGCAGTTCTTC. Protein: CASSLVSTGLLLYEQFF.

The chain recombines TRBV11-1 with TRBJ2-5; D assignment may be TRBD1 or TRBD2 (6 bases each). The CDR3 is made up of 13 amino acids. Trimming shortened V by 5 bases and J by 7 bases, and 14 bases separated the two germline ends. The germline V gene encodes CDR1 SGHAT and CDR2 FQDESV (reference sequence). CDR3 bases: TGTGCCAGCAGCCGATGGGGGGCGGGGACCCAGTACTTC. It is translated as CASSRWGAGTQYF.

This rearrangement joins TRBV7-6 to TRBJ2-3; D unclear. V was pared by 3 bases and J by 0 bases, with 7 bases between. Germline V gene sequence: CDR1 SGHVS, CDR2 FNYEAQ. The CDR3 loop spans 14 amino acids. This chain's CDR3 is CASSFPSSTDTQYF. The CDR3 nucleotides read TGTGCCAGCAGCTTTCCATCTAGCACAGATACGCAGTATTTT.